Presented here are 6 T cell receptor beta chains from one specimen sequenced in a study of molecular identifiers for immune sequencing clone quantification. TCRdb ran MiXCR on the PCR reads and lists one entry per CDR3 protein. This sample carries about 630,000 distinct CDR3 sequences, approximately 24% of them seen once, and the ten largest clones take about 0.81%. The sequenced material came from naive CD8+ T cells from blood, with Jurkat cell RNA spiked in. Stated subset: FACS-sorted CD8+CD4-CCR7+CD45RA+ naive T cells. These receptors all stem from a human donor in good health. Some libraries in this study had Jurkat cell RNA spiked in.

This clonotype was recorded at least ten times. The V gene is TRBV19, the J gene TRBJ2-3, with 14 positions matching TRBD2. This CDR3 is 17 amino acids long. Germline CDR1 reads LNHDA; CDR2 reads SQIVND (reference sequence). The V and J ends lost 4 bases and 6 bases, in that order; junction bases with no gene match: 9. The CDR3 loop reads CASSTIPGLAGVDTQYF. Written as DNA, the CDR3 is TGTGCCAGTAGTACGATACCGGGACTAGCGGGAGTGGATACGCAGTATTTT. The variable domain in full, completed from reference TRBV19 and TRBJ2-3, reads DGGITQSPKYLFRKEGQNVTLSCEQNLNHDAMYWYRQDPGQGLRLIYYSQIVNDFQKGDIAEGYSVSREKKESFPLTVTSAQKNPTAFYLCASSTIPGLAGVDTQYFGPGTRLTVL.

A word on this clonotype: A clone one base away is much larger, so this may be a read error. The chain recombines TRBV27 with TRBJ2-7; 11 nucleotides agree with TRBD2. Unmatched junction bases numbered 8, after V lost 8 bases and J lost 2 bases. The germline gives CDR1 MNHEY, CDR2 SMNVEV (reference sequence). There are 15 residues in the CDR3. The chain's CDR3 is CASSPIAGGPYEQYF. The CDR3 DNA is TGTGCCAGCTCCCCGATAGCGGGAGGGCCCTACGAGCAGTACTTC.

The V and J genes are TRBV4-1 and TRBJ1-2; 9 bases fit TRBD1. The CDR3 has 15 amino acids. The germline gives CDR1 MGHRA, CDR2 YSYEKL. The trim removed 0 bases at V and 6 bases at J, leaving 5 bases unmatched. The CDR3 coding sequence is TGCGCCAGCAGCCAAGATCACACAGGGGGCGATGGCTACACCTTC. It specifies CASSQDHTGGDGYTF.

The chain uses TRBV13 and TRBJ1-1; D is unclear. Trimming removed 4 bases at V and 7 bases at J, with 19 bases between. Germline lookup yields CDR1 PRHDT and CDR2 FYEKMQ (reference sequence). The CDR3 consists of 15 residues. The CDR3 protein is CASSSGGGGWVEAFF. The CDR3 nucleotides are TGTGCCAGCAGCTCAGGTGGTGGCGGGTGGGTTGAAGCTTTCTTT.

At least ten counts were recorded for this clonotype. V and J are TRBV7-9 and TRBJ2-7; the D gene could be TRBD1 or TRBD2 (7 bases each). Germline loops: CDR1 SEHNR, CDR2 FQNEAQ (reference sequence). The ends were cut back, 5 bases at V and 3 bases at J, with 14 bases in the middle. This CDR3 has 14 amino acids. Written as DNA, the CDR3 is TGTGCCAGCAGCCAAGCGGGACAGAGCTACGAGCAGTACTTC. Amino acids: CASSQAGQSYEQYF. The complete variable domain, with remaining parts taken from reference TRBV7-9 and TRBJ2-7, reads DTGVSQNPRHKITKRGQNVTFRCDPISEHNRLYWYRQTLGQGPEFLTYFQNEAQLEKSRLLSDRFSAERPKGSFSTLEIQRTEQGDSAMYLCASSQAGQSYEQYFGPGTRLTVT.

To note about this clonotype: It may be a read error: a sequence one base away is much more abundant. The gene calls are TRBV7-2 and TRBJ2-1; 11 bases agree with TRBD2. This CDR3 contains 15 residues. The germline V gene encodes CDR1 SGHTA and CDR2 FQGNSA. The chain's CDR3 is CASSSLAGGYNGQFF. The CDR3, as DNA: TGTGCCAGCAGCTCCCTAGCGGGGGGCTACAATGGGCAGTTCTTC.